This is a list of T cell receptor beta chains from one sample in a study of shared T cell receptors in the human thymus. Profiling relied on immunoSEQ multiplex PCR, and the TCRdb table lists in-frame clones only, not all of them. The table lists hundreds of thousands of clones, 87% of them singletons. Another study also made use of these data, one on human thymus T cells.

What was sequenced was thymocytes. The receptors were sampled from a boy in the first two years of life with a congenital heart defect. CDR3s include the opening cysteine and the closing phenylalanine or tryptophan. The D gene is left open where the match is weak. The size field is filled for only some rows; it gives once, few, many or a size class.

clone size: .; D gene: TRBD2; V gene: TRBV4-1; J gene: TRBJ2-1; CDR3 DNA: TGCGCCAGCAGCCAAGAGGAAGGGCTAGCGGACAACAATGAGCAGTTCTTC; CDR3 protein: CASSQEEGLADNNEQFF
clone size: once; D gene: TRBD1; V gene: TRBV7-9; J gene: TRBJ1-4; CDR3 DNA: TGTGCCAGCAGCTTAGAAACGACAGGGTTGGAAAAACTGTTTTTT; CDR3 protein: CASSLETTGLEKLFF
clone size: .; D gene: .; V gene: TRBV7-2; J gene: TRBJ2-3; CDR3 DNA: TGTGCCAGCAGCTTAGTTCGAGACAGTACAACTCGCACAGATACGCAGTATTTT; CDR3 protein: CASSLVRDSTTRTDTQYF
clone size: .; D gene: .; V gene: TRBV15; J gene: TRBJ2-1; CDR3 DNA: TGTGCCACCAGCAGGGTTGACAGGACCCCCGTTAGCTCACAGAGCTCCTACAATGAGCAGTTCTTC; CDR3 protein: CATSRVDRTPVSSQSSYNEQFF
clone size: .; D gene: .; V gene: TRBV4-1; J gene: TRBJ1-5; CDR3 DNA: TGCGCCAGCAGCCAAGGTCCCCGACAGGGCAATCAGCCCCAGCATTTT; CDR3 protein: CASSQGPRQGNQPQHF
clone size: .; D gene: TRBD1; V gene: TRBV18; J gene: TRBJ1-5; CDR3 DNA: TGTGCCAGCTCATTAAACAGGGGTTTACAGCCCCAGCATTTT; CDR3 protein: CASSLNRGLQPQHF
clone size: .; D gene: .; V gene: TRBV5-1; J gene: TRBJ2-7; CDR3 DNA: TGCGCCAGCAGCTTGGTGAGGGGACTTCCCTACGAGCAGTACTTC; CDR3 protein: CASSLVRGLPYEQYF
clone size: once; D gene: TRBD2; V gene: TRBV4-1; J gene: TRBJ2-1; CDR3 DNA: TGCGCCAGCAGCCAAGGAACTAGCGGGAGGGATAGCTCCTACAATGAGCAGTTCTTC; CDR3 protein: CASSQGTSGRDSSYNEQFF
clone size: .; D gene: TRBD2; V gene: TRBV2; J gene: TRBJ2-7; CDR3 DNA: TGTGCCAGCAGAACGGGACTAGCGGGGGTCCTTCGTTTTTACGAGCAGTACTTC; CDR3 protein: CASRTGLAGVLRFYEQYF
clone size: few; D gene: .; V gene: TRBV2; J gene: TRBJ2-7; CDR3 DNA: TGTGCCAGCAGTGAAAAATTACGGCGGTACGAGCAGTACTTC; CDR3 protein: CASSEKLRRYEQYF
clone size: .; D gene: TRBD1; V gene: TRBV6-1; J gene: TRBJ2-7; CDR3 DNA: TGTGCCAGCAGTGAAGCGCGGACAGGTCAGGGCTACGAGCAGTACTTC; CDR3 protein: CASSEARTGQGYEQYF
clone size: .; D gene: .; V gene: TRBV9; J gene: TRBJ1-1; CDR3 DNA: TGTGCCAGCAGCGTTTTGGGGGGAGGATATGATCATGAAGCTTTCTTT; CDR3 protein: CASSVLGGGYDHEAFF
clone size: .; D gene: TRBD2; V gene: TRBV28; J gene: TRBJ2-3; CDR3 DNA: TGTGCCAGCAGTCACGCGGGAGTAGTACAAGATACGCAGTATTTT; CDR3 protein: CASSHAGVVQDTQYF
clone size: few; D gene: TRBD1; V gene: TRBV7-2; J gene: TRBJ2-2; CDR3 DNA: TGTGCCAGCAGCTTAGTCCTACAACCGGGACAGGGAAACACCGGGGAGCTGTTTTTT; CDR3 protein: CASSLVLQPGQGNTGELFF
clone size: .; D gene: .; V gene: TRBV7-9; J gene: TRBJ2-7; CDR3 DNA: TGTGCCAGCAGCTTAGTAGGGGATGCCTACGCGCAGTACTTC; CDR3 protein: CASSLVGDAYAQYF
clone size: .; D gene: .; V gene: TRBV11-3; J gene: TRBJ1-5; CDR3 DNA: TGTGCCAGCAGCTTAGGTAGGGACACTTGTGGCAATCAGCCCCAGCATTTT; CDR3 protein: CASSLGRDTCGNQPQHF
clone size: .; D gene: .; V gene: TRBV12-5; J gene: TRBJ2-7; CDR3 DNA: TGTGCTAGTGGTTTGGTATGGACAGACTCCTACGAGCAGTACTTC; CDR3 protein: CASGLVWTDSYEQYF